The present TCR beta chain was sequenced within a study of blood T cell repertoires in COVID-19. Overall study context: Collection of acute and convalescent COVID-19 samples took place in the United States, Italy and Spain. From T cells, B-cell-depleted T cells, or PBMCs came the material, which was cDNA or gDNA.

This clone was recorded only once. The CDR3 length is 12 residues. Trimming stripped 4 bases from V and 8 bases from J, with 11 bases between. As originally analysed: For nucleated cells, counts were estimated from reference gene primer amplification. Clones were sequenced by immunoSEQ multiplex PCR, and TCRdb holds only the in-frame ones, with some missing. V and J calls and clone size are given by that table; D and trimming were obtained from the DNA. This sample has 230,000 or so clones; nearly 90% occur once, and the top ten carry roughly 2%. Followed longitudinally, the Seattle patients had been enrolled during active infection.

Sequencing was performed on peripheral blood. The clonotype originates from a woman aged 55-70 years with COVID-19, enrolled during active disease. The chain has TRBV12-3 or TRBV12-4 and TRBJ1-2; D not resolved. CDR3 region: CASSSSLGGYTF. The DNA of the CDR3 is TGTGCCAGCAGTTCTAGTCTCGGGGGCTACACCTTC.